These T cell receptor beta chains were read from a single sample in a study of follicular helper T cells after annual influenza vaccination. Method: immunoSEQ multiplex PCR; TCRdb's copy keeps in-frame clones and lacks some. The profile shows 8,500 to 9,000 clones, approximately 78% of them singletons. Sequenced here: CXCR5+ CD38- circulating T follicular helper cells from blood, sampled 7 days after influenza vaccination. Source of these receptors: an adult who received the influenza vaccine. Each CDR3 is given with its conserved first and last residue. Each record gives: V gene, J gene, CDR3 protein.

>TRBV19|TRBJ1-3
CASSPRRQGRNTIYF
>TRBV6-1|TRBJ1-5
CASSGGIGQVGYSNQPQHF
>TRBV6-6|TRBJ1-6
CASRVQGSDGNSPLHF
>TRBV9|TRBJ2-3
CASNKGLGPTDTQYF
>TRBV18|TRBJ1-1
CASSPSSDRRWTEAFF
>TRBV6-1|TRBJ1-5
CASSREVSNQPQHF
>TRBV5-8|TRBJ2-5
CASSLISTSKETQYF
>TRBV28|TRBJ2-6
CASRTPTDWRGANVLTF
>TRBV10-1|TRBJ1-1
CANSRGLDTEAFF
>TRBV7-9|TRBJ2-5
CASSRGQGAWETQYF
>TRBV6-1|TRBJ2-7
CASSEALSVSYEQYF
>TRBV19|TRBJ1-5
CASSIKDRANQPQHF
>TRBV14|TRBJ2-7
CASSQNHLRDEQYF
>TRBV5-8|TRBJ2-3
CASSLGARTDTQYF
>TRBV5-1|TRBJ1-1
CASSYRAGRNTEAFF
>TRBV7-8|TRBJ1-2
CASSLANYGYTF
>TRBV5-1|TRBJ2-1
CASSWGQGGRDNEQFF
>TRBV28|TRBJ2-3
CASSLSGDSGGDTQYF
>TRBV9|TRBJ2-7
CASTVVGGGPRRNAYEQYF
>TRBV5-4|TRBJ2-5
CASSSGTLGTEETQYF
>TRBV7-9|TRBJ1-3
CASSLLSGAGNTIYF
>TRBV7-9|TRBJ2-6
CASSLRAAGANVLTF
>TRBV4-1|TRBJ1-5
CASSQVFDSYQPQHF
>TRBV11-3|TRBJ2-3
CASSLTEAADTQYF
>TRBV7-8|TRBJ1-2
CASTTSSSKGNYGYTF
>TRBV5-8|TRBJ2-7
CASSSLGQGASLAQYF
>TRBV2|TRBJ1-5
CASSGQGSSNQPQHF
>TRBV28|TRBJ1-1
CASSEGRTEAFF
>TRBV5-1|TRBJ2-5
CASRRTSGRETQYF
>TRBV2|TRBJ1-5
CASSQQGVRNQPQHF
>TRBV27|TRBJ1-4
CASRQNRGGLEKLFF
>TRBV5-5|TRBJ1-4
CASSLIQGTGGKLFF
>TRBV28|TRBJ2-5
CASSLGGDQETQYF
>TRBV18|TRBJ2-3
CASSLPGTSGGKDTQYF
>TRBV5-1|TRBJ2-2
CASSSRAQGKNTGELFF
>TRBV5-1|TRBJ1-4
CASSLGGTSEEKLFF
>TRBV7-2|TRBJ2-7
CASSLEGNSYEQYF
>TRBV7-2|TRBJ2-2
CASSSAPVTGGNTGELFF
>TRBV6-1|TRBJ1-1
CASSANGGGTTEAFF
>TRBV7-2|TRBJ2-1
CASSPRRSSYNEQFF
>TRBV28|TRBJ2-2
CASSFDNRGIRELFF
>TRBV20-1|TRBJ2-7
CSVVDVYEQYF
>TRBV14|TRBJ2-3
CASSRRGAERRQYF
>TRBV29-1|TRBJ2-3
CSVGGGVADTQYF
>TRBV7-2|TRBJ2-3
CASSLVGLVADTQYF